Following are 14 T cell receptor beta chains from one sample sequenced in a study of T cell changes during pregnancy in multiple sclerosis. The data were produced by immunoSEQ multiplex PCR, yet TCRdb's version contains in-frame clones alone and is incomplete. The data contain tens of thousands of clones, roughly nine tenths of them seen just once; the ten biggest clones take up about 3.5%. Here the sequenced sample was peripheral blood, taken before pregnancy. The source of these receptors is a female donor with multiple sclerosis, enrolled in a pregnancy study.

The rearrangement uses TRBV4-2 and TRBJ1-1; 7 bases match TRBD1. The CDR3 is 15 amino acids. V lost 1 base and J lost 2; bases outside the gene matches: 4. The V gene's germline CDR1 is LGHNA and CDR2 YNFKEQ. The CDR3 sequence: CASSQAGQKNTEAFF. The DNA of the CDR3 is TGTGCCAGCAGCCAAGCGGGACAGAAAAACACTGAAGCTTTCTTT.

CDR3 sequence reads: CAGRDSGRRNEQFF. The CDR3 DNA is TGTGCCGGCCGGGATAGCGGGAGGAGAAATGAGCAGTTCTTC. The chain has TRBV7-9 and TRBJ2-1, with 10 nucleotides matching TRBD2. Trimming at V came to 11 bases and at J to 7 bases, leaving 11 bases not matched to a gene. Germline V lookup: CDR1 SEHNR, CDR2 FQNEAQ (reference sequence). The CDR3 runs 14 residues.

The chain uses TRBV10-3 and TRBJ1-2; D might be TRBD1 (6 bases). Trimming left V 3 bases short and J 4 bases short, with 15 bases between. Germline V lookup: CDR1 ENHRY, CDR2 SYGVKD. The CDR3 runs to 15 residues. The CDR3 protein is CAISDGDNRGYGYTF. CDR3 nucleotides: TGTGCCATCAGTGATGGGGACAACCGAGGCTATGGCTACACCTTC.

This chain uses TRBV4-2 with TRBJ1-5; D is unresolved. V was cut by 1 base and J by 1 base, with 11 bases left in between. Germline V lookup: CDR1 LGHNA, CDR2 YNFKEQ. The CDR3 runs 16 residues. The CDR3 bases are TGTGCCAGCAGCCAAGGTGAGGAGGGAAGCAATCAGCCCCAGCATTTT. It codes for CASSQGEEGSNQPQHF.

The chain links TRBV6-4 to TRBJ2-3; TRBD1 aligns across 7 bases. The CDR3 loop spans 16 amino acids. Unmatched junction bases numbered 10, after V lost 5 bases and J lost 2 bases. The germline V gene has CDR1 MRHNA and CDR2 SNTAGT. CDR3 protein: CASSRASGQFTDTQYF. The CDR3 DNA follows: TGTGCCAGCAGTCGCGCCTCGGGACAGTTCACAGATACGCAGTATTTT.

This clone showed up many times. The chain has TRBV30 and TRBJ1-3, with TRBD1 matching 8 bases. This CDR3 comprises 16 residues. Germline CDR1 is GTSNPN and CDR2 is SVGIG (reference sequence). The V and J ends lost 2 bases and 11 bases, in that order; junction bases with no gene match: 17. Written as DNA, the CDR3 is TGTGCCTGGAGTAGGGGGACAGGTTCATTTCTACCGTCCATATATTTT. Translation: CAWSRGTGSFLPSIYF.

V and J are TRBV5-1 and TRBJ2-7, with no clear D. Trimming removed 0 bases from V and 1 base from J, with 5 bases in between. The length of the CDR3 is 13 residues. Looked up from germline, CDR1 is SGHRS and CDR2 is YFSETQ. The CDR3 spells CASSLDGSYEQYF. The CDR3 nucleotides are TGCGCCAGCAGCTTGGACGGTTCCTACGAGCAGTACTTC.

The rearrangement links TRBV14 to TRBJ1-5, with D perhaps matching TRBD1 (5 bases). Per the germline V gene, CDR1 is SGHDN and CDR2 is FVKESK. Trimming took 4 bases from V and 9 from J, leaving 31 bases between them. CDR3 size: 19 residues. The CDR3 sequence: CASSPLRGGKAQPRGPQHF. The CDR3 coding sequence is TGTGCCAGCAGCCCTCTAAGGGGAGGGAAAGCGCAGCCTCGCGGGCCCCAGCATTTT.

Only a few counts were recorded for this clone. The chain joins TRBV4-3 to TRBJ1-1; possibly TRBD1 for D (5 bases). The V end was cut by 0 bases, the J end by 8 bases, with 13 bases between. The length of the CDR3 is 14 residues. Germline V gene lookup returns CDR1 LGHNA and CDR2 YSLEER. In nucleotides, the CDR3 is TGCGCCAGCAGCCAAGATGTCGCAGGGCGGGAAGCTTTCTTT. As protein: CASSQDVAGREAFF.

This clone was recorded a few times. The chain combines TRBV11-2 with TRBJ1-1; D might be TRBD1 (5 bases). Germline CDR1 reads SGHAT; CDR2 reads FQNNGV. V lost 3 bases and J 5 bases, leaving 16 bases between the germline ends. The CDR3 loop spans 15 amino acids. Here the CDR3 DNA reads TGTGCCAGCAGCTTTTTCTCGGACGGGGGAACTGAAGCTTTCTTT. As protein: CASSFFSDGGTEAFF. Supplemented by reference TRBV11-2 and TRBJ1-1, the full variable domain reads EAGVAQSPRYKIIEKRQSVAFWCNPISGHATLYWYQQILGQGPKLLIQFQNNGVVDDSQLPKDRFSAERLKGVDSTLKIQPAKLEDSAVYLCASSFFSDGGTEAFFGQGTRLTVV.

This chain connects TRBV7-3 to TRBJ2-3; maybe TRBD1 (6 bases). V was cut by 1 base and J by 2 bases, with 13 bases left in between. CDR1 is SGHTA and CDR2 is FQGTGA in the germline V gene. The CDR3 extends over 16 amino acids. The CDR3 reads CASSLRGQPYTDTQYF. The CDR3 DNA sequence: TGTGCCAGCAGCTTAAGGGGGCAGCCTTACACAGATACGCAGTATTTT.

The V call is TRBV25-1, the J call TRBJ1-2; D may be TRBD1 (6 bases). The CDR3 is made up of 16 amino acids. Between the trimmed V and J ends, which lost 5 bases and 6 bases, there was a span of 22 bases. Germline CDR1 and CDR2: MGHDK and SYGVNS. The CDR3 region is CASSKIQDRRGNGYTF. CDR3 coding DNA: TGTGCCAGCAGTAAGATCCAAGACAGGAGAGGGAATGGCTACACCTTC.

CDR3 residues: CASSSTGNTEAFF. CDR3 nucleotide sequence: TGTGCCAGTAGTTCCACAGGGAACACTGAAGCTTTCTTT. V and J are TRBV19 and TRBJ1-1; D is perhaps TRBD1 (5 bases). There are 13 residues in the CDR3. CDR1 is LNHDA, CDR2 SQIVND, per germline (reference sequence). V was shortened by 5 bases and J by 1 base, with 8 bases between the two germline ends. Full variable domain (rest looked up from reference TRBV19 and TRBJ1-1): DGGITQSPKYLFRKEGQNVTLSCEQNLNHDAMYWYRQDPGQGLRLIYYSQIVNDFQKGDIAEGYSVSREKKESFPLTVTSAQKNPTAFYLCASSSTGNTEAFFGQGTRLTVV.

DNA for the CDR3: TGTGCCAGCAGGGCCCGGGGGACTGAAGCTTTCTTT. Translating it yields CASRARGTEAFF. The chain couples TRBV6-5 to TRBJ1-1, with D tentatively TRBD1 (5 bases). Trimming shortened V by 6 bases and J by 5 bases, and 10 bases separated the two germline ends. The CDR3 loop spans 12 amino acids. Germline V gene sequence: CDR1 MNHEY, CDR2 SVGAGI.